A single sample is the source of the 31 T cell receptor beta chains below, sequenced in a study of regulatory T cells in long-lasting Graves disease. Time point in this sample: newly diagnosed GD, antithyroid drugs for less than 3 months. Following extraction of RNA from PBMCs, that RNA was used to make the TCR library. Building the TCR beta libraries relied on iRepertoire HTBI primers, and CDR3 regions underwent Arm-PCR. One entry per CDR3 protein, called by TCRdb with MiXCR from the multiplex PCR reads. The data hold 550,000 to 700,000 distinct CDR3 sequences, with about 15% observed a single time. The data also belong to a second study, concerning T cells in Graves' hyperthyroidism and ophthalmopathy.

Sequences were derived from peripheral blood mononuclear cells (PBMCs), sampled at new diagnosis, from a patient treated with antithyroid drugs. These receptors originate from a man aged 18 to 29 with Graves disease.

This clonotype is classed as medium-sized (0.01 to 0.1%). The genes are TRBV12-3 or TRBV12-4 and TRBJ1-1; tentative D call: TRBD1 (6 bases). Trimming removed 6 bases from V and 1 base from J, with 15 bases in between. The CDR3 consists of 15 residues. This chain's CDR3 is CASRPQGRENTEAFF. The CDR3 DNA follows: TGTGCCAGCAGACCACAGGGACGCGAGAACACTGAAGCTTTCTTT.

This clonotype was observed at least ten times. V usage is TRBV28 and J usage is TRBJ2-6; a weak D match, TRBD2 (5 bases). Germline V lookup: CDR1 MDHEN, CDR2 SYDVKM. V shed 6 bases and J shed 1 base, with 10 bases lying between them. The CDR3 spans 15 residues. The CDR3 sequence is CASRQRVSGANVLTF. The CDR3 DNA sequence: TGTGCCAGCAGGCAGAGGGTGTCTGGGGCCAACGTCCTGACTTTC.

The chain joins TRBV6-1 to TRBJ1-1; perhaps TRBD1 as D (5 bases). Germline V gene lookup returns CDR1 MNHNS and CDR2 SASEGT. The CDR3 length is 15 residues. Trimming took 0 bases from V and 0 from J, leaving 8 bases between them. CDR3 bases: TGTGCCAGCAGTGAAGCGGGGGAACTGAACACTGAAGCTTTCTTT. Translated, it gives CASSEAGELNTEAFF.

This clonotype was seen only a few times. The chain employs TRBV12-3 or TRBV12-4 and TRBJ1-5, with D unclear. The CDR3 runs to 13 residues. V was cut by 6 bases and J by 7 bases, with 13 bases left in between. DNA for the CDR3: TGTGCCAGCAGCCACCGCGAGGGACAGCCCCAGCATTTT. It translates to CASSHREGQPQHF.

There are a few counts of this clonotype. The chain employs TRBV20-1 and TRBJ2-5; D is possibly TRBD1 (5 bases). Trimming shortened V by 0 bases and J by 2 bases, and 7 bases separated the two germline ends. The CDR3 is 13 amino acids. The germline gives CDR1 DFQATT, CDR2 SNEGSKA (reference sequence). In DNA form, the CDR3 reads TGCAGTGCTAGAGATCGACAGCAAGAGACCCAGTACTTC. As protein: CSARDRQQETQYF.

At least ten counts were recorded for this clonotype. This chain connects TRBV28 to TRBJ1-4; no reliable D call. The V end was cut by 6 bases, the J end by 1 base, with 12 bases between. The germline CDR1 and CDR2 sequences are MDHEN and SYDVKM. The CDR3 has 15 amino acids. CDR3 amino acids: CASSLGGLTNEKLFF. Here the CDR3 DNA reads TGTGCCAGCAGCTTAGGCGGGTTAACTAATGAAAAACTGTTTTTT. Full variable domain (missing parts from reference TRBV28 and TRBJ1-4): DVKVTQSSRYLVKRTGEKVFLECVQDMDHENMFWYRQDPGLGLRLIYFSYDVKMKEKGDIPEGYSVSREKKERFSLILESASTNQTSMYLCASSLGGLTNEKLFFGSGTQLSVL.

There are a few counts of this clonotype. The V call is TRBV9, the J call TRBJ1-2; 9 bases fit TRBD1. The CDR3 consists of 14 residues. Germline CDR1 reads SGDLS; CDR2 reads YYNGEE. The trim removed 0 bases at V and 7 bases at J, leaving 4 bases unmatched. The CDR3 nucleotides read TGTGCCAGCAGCGTAGAACTACAGGGGGCTGGCTACACCTTC. Translated, it gives CASSVELQGAGYTF.

This clonotype was counted ten times or more. V usage is TRBV30 and J usage is TRBJ2-7; D is undetermined. Germline CDR1 is GTSNPN and CDR2 is SVGIG (reference sequence). The CDR3 is 15 residues long. V lost 1 base, J lost 0 bases, and 13 bases lay in between. CDR3 in amino acids: CAWSALDGSSYEQYF. The CDR3 bases are TGTGCCTGGAGTGCACTGGACGGTAGCTCCTACGAGCAGTACTTC.

V is TRBV27 and J is TRBJ2-5; 10 nucleotides match TRBD2. Germline lookup yields CDR1 MNHEY and CDR2 SMNVEV (reference sequence). The V segment lost 5 bases and the J segment 4 bases; nucleotides outside the gene matches: 7. CDR3 length: 15 amino acids. CDR3 amino acids: CASSKASGSRETQYF. CDR3 nucleotides: TGTGCCAGCAGTAAGGCTAGCGGGAGTAGAGAGACCCAGTACTTC.

The V gene is TRBV6-1, the J gene TRBJ2-3; a weak D match, TRBD2 (5 bases). Per germline, CDR1 MNHNS and CDR2 SASEGT. There are 14 residues in the CDR3. V gave up 4 bases and J gave up 4 bases, with 12 bases separating them. The CDR3 here is CASSGVGVPDTQYF. The CDR3 DNA sequence: TGTGCCAGCAGTGGTGTCGGGGTGCCAGATACGCAGTATTTT.

This rearrangement joins TRBV6-2 or TRBV6-3 to TRBJ2-3; 10 nucleotides agree with TRBD1. J was trimmed by 0 bases and V by 8 bases; bases with no gene match: 5. CDR1 is MNHEY, CDR2 SVGEGT, per germline. CDR3 length equals 15 residues. The CDR3, as DNA: TGTGCCAGCCGGGACAGGGGTTTTAGCACAGATACGCAGTATTTT. Translating it yields CASRDRGFSTDTQYF.

This clonotype was seen at least ten times. The rearrangement uses TRBV29-1 and TRBJ2-1; TRBD2 matches 11 bases. Germline trimming cut 4 bases from V and 1 base from J; bases unmatched to any gene: 3. Germline CDR1 and CDR2: SQVTM and ANQGSEA. The CDR3 length is 15 residues. In DNA form, the CDR3 reads TGCAGCGTTGGAGGGACTAGCGGTTCCTACAATGAGCAGTTCTTC. Its protein is CSVGGTSGSYNEQFF.

This clonotype was found many times. CDR3 coding DNA: TGTGCCAGTGGACAGGGTGAAGATACGCAGTATTTT. Translated, it gives CASGQGEDTQYF. The chain uses TRBV11-1 and TRBJ2-3; 8 nucleotides align to TRBD1. From germline, CDR1 is SGHAT and CDR2 FQDESV (reference sequence). There are 12 residues in the CDR3. Trimming at V came to 9 bases and at J to 5 bases, leaving 4 bases not matched to a gene.

This clonotype was seen repeatedly, ten times or more. CDR3 sequence reads: CASTPTGANYGYTF. The CDR3 DNA sequence: TGTGCCAGCACGCCGACAGGGGCAAACTATGGCTACACCTTC. V gene TRBV7-9 combines with J gene TRBJ1-2; 8 nucleotides align to TRBD1. The CDR3 consists of 14 residues. After removal of 7 bases from V and 2 bases from J, the junction contained 6 bases not matched to a gene. CDR1 is SEHNR, CDR2 FQNEAQ, per germline (reference sequence).

This clonotype turned up a few times. The chain recombines TRBV6-1 with TRBJ2-7; 8 nucleotides align to TRBD1. J was trimmed by 3 bases and V by 5 bases; bases with no gene match: 9. The CDR3 is 15 amino acids. Germline CDR1 and CDR2: MNHNS and SASEGT. In nucleotides, the CDR3 is TGTGCCAGCAGTAGACCGACAGGGGAAATCTACGAGCAGTACTTC. Translated, it gives CASSRPTGEIYEQYF.

This clonotype was observed at least ten times. This rearrangement joins TRBV20-1 to TRBJ2-1; tentatively, D is TRBD2 (6 bases). V was trimmed by 3 bases and J by 9 bases, leaving 21 bases between them. This CDR3 has 15 amino acids. Germline assignment: CDR1 DFQATT and CDR2 SNEGSKA (reference sequence). CDR3 nucleotides: TGCAGTGCTAGGGACTATGGCGCCCCCCCCGGTGAGCAGTTCTTC. Translation gives CSARDYGAPPGEQFF.

This clonotype was seen more than once but under ten times. J is TRBJ2-7 and V is TRBV4-2; D is undetermined. The germline V gene has CDR1 LGHNA and CDR2 YNFKEQ. Trimming stripped 0 bases from V and 0 bases from J, with 12 bases between. There are 16 residues in the CDR3. CDR3 residues: CASSQEAPPSSYEQYF. DNA of the CDR3: TGTGCCAGCAGCCAAGAAGCCCCACCGAGCTCCTACGAGCAGTACTTC.

This clonotype was counted between two and nine times. This chain connects TRBV4-2 to TRBJ2-1; D perhaps matches TRBD1 (5 bases). This CDR3 spans 13 amino acids. Between the trimmed V and J ends, which lost 5 bases and 0 bases, there was a span of 5 bases. Germline V gene data show CDR1 as LGHNA and CDR2 as YNFKEQ. This chain's CDR3 is CASSGASYNEQFF. In nucleotides, the CDR3 is TGTGCCAGCAGCGGGGCCTCCTACAATGAGCAGTTCTTC.

This clonotype has more than one count but fewer than ten. The chain has TRBV6-9 and TRBJ2-4; 11 bases agree with TRBD2. The CDR3 is 16 residues long. Germline V gene sequence: CDR1 MNHGY, CDR2 SVAAGI. V was clipped by 4 bases and J by 9 bases; unmatched bases: 11. The chain's CDR3 is CASSSLLAGVGGIQYF. DNA for the CDR3: TGTGCCAGCAGTTCCCTACTAGCGGGAGTTGGCGGCATTCAGTACTTC.

V gene TRBV14 combines with J gene TRBJ2-1; tentatively, D is TRBD2 (6 bases). The CDR3 length is 16 residues. CDR1 is SGHDN, CDR2 FVKESK, per germline. V gave up 2 bases and J gave up 1 base, with 12 bases separating them. CDR3 sequence reads: CASSQSAGASYNEQFF. The CDR3 DNA sequence: TGTGCCAGCAGCCAATCAGCGGGCGCTTCCTACAATGAGCAGTTCTTC.

The chain carries TRBV4-1 and TRBJ2-5, with TRBD2 matching over 10 bases. V was clipped by 3 bases and J by 1 base; unmatched bases: 8. The CDR3 totals 17 residues. Germline CDR1 is MGHRA and CDR2 is YSYEKL. CDR3 sequence: CASSHSRAGGVQETQYF. In DNA, the CDR3 is TGCGCCAGCAGCCATTCGAGAGCGGGAGGGGTCCAAGAGACCCAGTACTTC.

Notes on this clonotype: Being one base from a much bigger clone, this may be a read error. The chain is built from TRBV6-1 and TRBJ2-2; 9 bases line up with TRBD2. Germline values: CDR1 MNHNS, CDR2 SASEGT. The CDR3 length is 14 residues. CDR3 region: CASPGLAETGGLFF. The CDR3 DNA reads as TGTGCCAGTCCGGGACTAGCTGAAACCGGGGGGCTGTTTTTT.

Ten or more counts support this clonotype. J is TRBJ2-7 and V is TRBV20-1; D tentatively reads TRBD1 or TRBD2 (5 bases each). The CDR3 consists of 15 residues. Trimming pared 6 bases from V and 2 bases from J, leaving 20 bases between. Looked up from germline, CDR1 is DFQATT and CDR2 is SNEGSKA (reference sequence). CDR3 coding DNA: TGCAGTGCAAGGACCGGGGCAAAGCTCCCCTACGAGCAGTACTTC. The encoded protein is CSARTGAKLPYEQYF.

Ten or more counts support this clonotype. The rearrangement uses TRBV18 and TRBJ2-1, with a weak D call TRBD1 (6 bases). There are 16 residues in the CDR3. From germline, CDR1 is KGHSH and CDR2 LQKENI. V was clipped by 3 bases and J by 2 bases, with 14 bases between them. CDR3: CASSPYRELPYNEQFF. DNA for the CDR3: TGTGCCAGCTCACCGTACAGGGAACTCCCCTACAATGAGCAGTTCTTC.

This clonotype came up once. The chain combines TRBV5-6 with TRBJ2-3; 7 bases are shared with TRBD2. Per the germline V gene, CDR1 is SGHDT and CDR2 is YYEEEE. This CDR3 comprises 15 residues. The ends lost 4 bases at V and 6 bases at J; junction bases unmatched: 11. In nucleotides, the CDR3 is TGTGCCAGCAGCCCGATGGAGGGAGGGAGGGATACGCAGTATTTT. Translating it yields CASSPMEGGRDTQYF.

This clonotype was detected a few times. The chain joins TRBV9 to TRBJ2-2, with a possible D match to TRBD2 (6 bases). V lost 0 bases, J lost 1 base, and 10 bases lay in between. The germline V gene encodes CDR1 SGDLS and CDR2 YYNGEE. The CDR3 length is 16 residues. CDR3 in amino acids: CASSVGGSGNTGELFF. DNA for the CDR3: TGTGCCAGCAGCGTAGGTGGTAGCGGGAACACCGGGGAGCTGTTTTTT.

This clonotype was seen many times. V gene TRBV7-9 combines with J gene TRBJ2-7; 14 positions agree with TRBD2. V lost 7 bases, J lost 0 bases, and 17 bases stayed unmatched. The CDR3 spans 20 residues. Germline CDR1 SEHNR, CDR2 FQNEAQ (reference sequence). This chain's CDR3 is CASTEGQGMGLAGASYEQYF. CDR3 DNA sequence: TGTGCCAGCACCGAAGGACAGGGGATGGGACTAGCGGGAGCCTCCTACGAGCAGTACTTC.

The table lists this clonotype with many counts. This chain uses TRBV18 with TRBJ2-1; D assignment may be TRBD1 or TRBD2 (5 bases each). Germline V gene sequence: CDR1 KGHSH, CDR2 LQKENI. V lost 4 bases, J lost 1 base, and 11 bases lay in between. The CDR3 spans 15 residues. CDR3 sequence (DNA): TGTGCCAGCTCACAAGGGGACGAGTCCTACAATGAGCAGTTCTTC. This encodes CASSQGDESYNEQFF.

This chain joins TRBV6-1 and TRBJ2-6, with 7 bases matching TRBD1. V was pared by 5 bases and J by 1 base, with 11 bases of the junction left unmatched. This CDR3 region has 18 residues. From germline, CDR1 is MNHNS and CDR2 SASEGT. The chain's CDR3 is CASSPRGGRRSGANVLTF. CDR3 sequence (DNA): TGTGCCAGCAGTCCCCGAGGGGGCAGGCGGTCTGGGGCCAACGTCCTGACTTTC.

This chain joins TRBV5-1 and TRBJ2-7, with 10 bases that match TRBD1. The V and J ends lost 0 bases and 3 bases, in that order; junction bases with no gene match: 12. Germline CDR1 reads SGHRS; CDR2 reads YFSETQ. The CDR3 covers 18 residues. The CDR3 coding sequence is TGCGCCAGCAGCTTGGGTCGGAGGTGGGGGACAGGGGTCTACGAGCAGTACTTC. Translation: CASSLGRRWGTGVYEQYF. The full variable domain, rest sourced from reference TRBV5-1 and TRBJ2-7, is KAGVTQTPRYLIKTRGQQVTLSCSPISGHRSVSWYQQTPGQGLQFLFEYFSETQRNKGNFPGRFSGRQFSNSRSEMNVSTLELGDSALYLCASSLGRRWGTGVYEQYFGPGTRLTVT.

Comment on this clonotype: Being one base from a much bigger clone, this may be a read error. This CDR3 reads CASSLGTGRRASTGELFF. The CDR3 DNA reads as TGTGCCAGCAGTCTCGGGACAGGGAGGAGGGCGAGCACCGGGGAGCTGTTTTTT. The rearrangement joins TRBV12-3 or TRBV12-4 to TRBJ2-2, with 9 nucleotides matching TRBD1. The CDR3 spans 18 residues. V was pared by 5 bases and J by 4 bases, with 14 bases of the junction left unmatched.